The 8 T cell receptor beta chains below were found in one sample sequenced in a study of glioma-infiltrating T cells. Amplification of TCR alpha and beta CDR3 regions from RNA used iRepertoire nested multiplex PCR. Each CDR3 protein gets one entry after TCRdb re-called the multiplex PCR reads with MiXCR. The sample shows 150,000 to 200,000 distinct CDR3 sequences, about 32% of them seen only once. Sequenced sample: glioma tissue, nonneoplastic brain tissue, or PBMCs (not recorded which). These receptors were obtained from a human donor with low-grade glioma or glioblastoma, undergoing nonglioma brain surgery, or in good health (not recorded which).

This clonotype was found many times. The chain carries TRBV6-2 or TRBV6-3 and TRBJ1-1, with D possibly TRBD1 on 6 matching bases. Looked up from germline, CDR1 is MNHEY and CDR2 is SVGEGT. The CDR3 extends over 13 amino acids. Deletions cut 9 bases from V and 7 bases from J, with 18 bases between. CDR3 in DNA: TGTGCCAGTCGGACAGCGGCTGCCATTGAAGCTTTCTTT. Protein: CASRTAAAIEAFF.

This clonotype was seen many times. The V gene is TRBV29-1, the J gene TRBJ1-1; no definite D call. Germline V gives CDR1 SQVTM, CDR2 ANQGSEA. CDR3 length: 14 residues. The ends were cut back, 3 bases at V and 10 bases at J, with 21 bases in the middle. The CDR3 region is CSVDGGVGVIGAFF. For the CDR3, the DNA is TGCAGCGTTGATGGCGGAGTCGGGGTCATAGGAGCTTTCTTT.

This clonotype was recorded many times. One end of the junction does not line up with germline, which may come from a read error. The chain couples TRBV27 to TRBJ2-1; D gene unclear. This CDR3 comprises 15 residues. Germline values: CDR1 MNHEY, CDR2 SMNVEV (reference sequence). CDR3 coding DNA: TGTGCCAACAGTAGGCGACATGGTTCCTACAATGAGCAGTTCTTC. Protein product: CANSRRHGSYNEQFF.

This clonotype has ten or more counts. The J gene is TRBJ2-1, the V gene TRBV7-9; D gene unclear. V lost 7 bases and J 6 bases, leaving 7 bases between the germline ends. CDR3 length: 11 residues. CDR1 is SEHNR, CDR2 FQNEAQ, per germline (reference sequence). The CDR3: CASTYINEQFF. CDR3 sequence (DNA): TGTGCCAGCACTTATATCAATGAGCAGTTCTTC.

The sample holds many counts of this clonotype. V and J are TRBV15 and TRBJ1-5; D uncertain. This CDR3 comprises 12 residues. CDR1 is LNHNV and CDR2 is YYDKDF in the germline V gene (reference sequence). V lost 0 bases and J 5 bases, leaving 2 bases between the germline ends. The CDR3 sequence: CATSRDHQPQHF. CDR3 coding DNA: TGTGCCACCAGCAGAGATCATCAGCCCCAGCATTTT.

The CDR3 bases are TGCGCCAGCAGCTTGGTCCCAGGGAAGGGGACAGATACGCAGTATTTT. The encoded protein is CASSLVPGKGTDTQYF. This sequence joins TRBV5-1 and TRBJ2-3, with D possibly matching TRBD1 (5 bases). V lost 0 bases and J lost 3, with 14 bases in between. Germline assignment: CDR1 SGHRS and CDR2 YFSETQ. CDR3 length: 16 residues. The full variable domain, completed using reference TRBV5-1 and TRBJ2-3, is KAGVTQTPRYLIKTRGQQVTLSCSPISGHRSVSWYQQTPGQGLQFLFEYFSETQRNKGNFPGRFSGRQFSNSRSEMNVSTLELGDSALYLCASSLVPGKGTDTQYFGPGTRLTVL.

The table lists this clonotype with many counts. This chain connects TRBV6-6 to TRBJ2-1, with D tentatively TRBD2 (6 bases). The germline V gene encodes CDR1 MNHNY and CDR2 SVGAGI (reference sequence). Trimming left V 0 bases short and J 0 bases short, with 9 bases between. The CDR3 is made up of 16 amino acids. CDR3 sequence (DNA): TGTGCCAGCAGTTACTCGATCGGGGGCTCCTACAATGAGCAGTTCTTC. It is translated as CASSYSIGGSYNEQFF.

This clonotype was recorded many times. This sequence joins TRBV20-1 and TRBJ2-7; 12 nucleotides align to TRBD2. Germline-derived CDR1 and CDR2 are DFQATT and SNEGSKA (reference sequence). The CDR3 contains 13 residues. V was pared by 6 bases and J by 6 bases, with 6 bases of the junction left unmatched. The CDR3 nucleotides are TGCAGTGCCACCCTAGCGGGAGGGTTCGAGCAGTACTTC. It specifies CSATLAGGFEQYF.